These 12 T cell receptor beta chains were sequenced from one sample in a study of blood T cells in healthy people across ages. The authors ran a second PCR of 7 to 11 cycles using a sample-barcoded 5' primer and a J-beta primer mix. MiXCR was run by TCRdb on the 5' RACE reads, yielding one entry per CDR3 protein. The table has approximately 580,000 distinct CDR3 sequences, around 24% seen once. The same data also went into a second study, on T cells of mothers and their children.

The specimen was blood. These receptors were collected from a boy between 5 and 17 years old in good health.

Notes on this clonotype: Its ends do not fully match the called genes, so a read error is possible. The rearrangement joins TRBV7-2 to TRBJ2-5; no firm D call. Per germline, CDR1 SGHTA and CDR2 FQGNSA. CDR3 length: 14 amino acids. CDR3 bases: TGTGCCAGCAGCTTAGTGCGGTACCAAGAGACCCAGTGCTTC. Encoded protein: CASSLVRYQETQCF.

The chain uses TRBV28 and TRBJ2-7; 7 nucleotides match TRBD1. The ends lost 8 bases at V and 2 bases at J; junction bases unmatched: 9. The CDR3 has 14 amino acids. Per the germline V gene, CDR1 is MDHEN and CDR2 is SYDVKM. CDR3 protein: CASPPGQIPYEQYF. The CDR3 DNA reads TGTGCCAGCCCGCCGGGACAGATTCCCTACGAGCAGTACTTC.

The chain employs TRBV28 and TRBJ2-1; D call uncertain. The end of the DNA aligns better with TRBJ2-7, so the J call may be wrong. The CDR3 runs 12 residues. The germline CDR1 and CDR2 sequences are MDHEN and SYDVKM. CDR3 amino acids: CASTSPGYEQYF. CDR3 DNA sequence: TGTGCCAGCACTAGTCCGGGCTACGAGCAGTACTTC.

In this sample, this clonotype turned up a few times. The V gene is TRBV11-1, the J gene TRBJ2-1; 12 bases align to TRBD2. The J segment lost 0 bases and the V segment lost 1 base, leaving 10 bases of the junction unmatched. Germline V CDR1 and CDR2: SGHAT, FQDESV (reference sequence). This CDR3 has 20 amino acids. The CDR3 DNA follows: TGTGCCAGCAGCTTAGTCCCGGGACTAGCGGGTGTCGGCTCCTACAATGAGCAGTTCTTC. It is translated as CASSLVPGLAGVGSYNEQFF. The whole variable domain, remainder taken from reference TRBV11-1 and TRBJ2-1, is EAEVAQSPRYKITEKSQAVAFWCDPISGHATLYWYRQILGQGPELLVQFQDESVVDDSQLPKDRFSAERLKGVDSTLKIQPAELGDSAMYLCASSLVPGLAGVGSYNEQFFGPGTRLTVL.

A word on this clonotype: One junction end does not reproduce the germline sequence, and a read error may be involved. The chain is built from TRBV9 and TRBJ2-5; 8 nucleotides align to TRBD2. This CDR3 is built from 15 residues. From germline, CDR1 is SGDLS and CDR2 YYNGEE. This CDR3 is CASSVDRGGQETQNF. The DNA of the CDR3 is TGTGCCAGCAGCGTAGATCGGGGGGGCCAAGAGACCCAGAACTTC.

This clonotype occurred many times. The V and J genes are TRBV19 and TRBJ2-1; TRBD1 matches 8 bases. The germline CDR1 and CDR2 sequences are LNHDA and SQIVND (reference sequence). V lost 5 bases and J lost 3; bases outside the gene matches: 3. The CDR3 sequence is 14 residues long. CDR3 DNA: TGTGCCAGTAGTCCGGGACAGGTCTACAATGAGCAGTTCTTC. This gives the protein CASSPGQVYNEQFF. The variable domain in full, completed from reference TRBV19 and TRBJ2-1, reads DGGITQSPKYLFRKEGQNVTLSCEQNLNHDAMYWYRQDPGQGLRLIYYSQIVNDFQKGDIAEGYSVSREKKESFPLTVTSAQKNPTAFYLCASSPGQVYNEQFFGPGTRLTVL.

The CDR3 reads CASSQGVVANTGELFF. The CDR3 DNA reads as TGTGCCAGCAGTCAAGGGGTAGTAGCGAACACCGGGGAGCTGTTTTTT. V and J are TRBV6-1 and TRBJ2-2; D perhaps matches TRBD1 (5 bases). The germline gives CDR1 MNHNS, CDR2 SASEGT. V shed 5 bases and J shed 0 bases, with 13 bases lying between them. This CDR3 has 16 amino acids.

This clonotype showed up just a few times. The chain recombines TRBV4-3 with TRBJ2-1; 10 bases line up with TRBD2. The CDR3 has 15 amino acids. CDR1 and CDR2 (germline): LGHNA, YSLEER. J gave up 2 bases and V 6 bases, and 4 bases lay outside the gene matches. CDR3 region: CASSRGLAAYNEQFF. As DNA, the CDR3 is TGCGCCAGCAGTCGTGGACTAGCGGCCTACAATGAGCAGTTCTTC.

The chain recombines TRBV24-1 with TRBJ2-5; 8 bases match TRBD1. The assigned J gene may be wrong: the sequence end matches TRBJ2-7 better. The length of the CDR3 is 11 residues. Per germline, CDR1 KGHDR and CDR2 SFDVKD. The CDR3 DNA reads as TGTGCCACCGGACAGGGCCACGAGCAGTACTTC. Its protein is CATGQGHEQYF.

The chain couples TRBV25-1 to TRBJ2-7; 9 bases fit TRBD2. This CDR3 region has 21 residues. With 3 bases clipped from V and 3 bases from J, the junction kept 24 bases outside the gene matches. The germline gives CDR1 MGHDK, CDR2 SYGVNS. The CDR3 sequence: CASSDTARESVAGEGFYEQYF. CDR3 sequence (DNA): TGTGCCAGCAGTGACACCGCCAGGGAGTCGGTAGCGGGAGAAGGCTTCTACGAGCAGTACTTC.

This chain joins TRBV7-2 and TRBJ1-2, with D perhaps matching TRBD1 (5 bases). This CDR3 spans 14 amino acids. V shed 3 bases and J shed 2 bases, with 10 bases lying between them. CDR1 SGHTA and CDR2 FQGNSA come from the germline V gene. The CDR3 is CASSFGTPNYGYTF. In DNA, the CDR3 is TGTGCCAGCAGCTTCGGGACTCCAAACTATGGCTACACCTTC.

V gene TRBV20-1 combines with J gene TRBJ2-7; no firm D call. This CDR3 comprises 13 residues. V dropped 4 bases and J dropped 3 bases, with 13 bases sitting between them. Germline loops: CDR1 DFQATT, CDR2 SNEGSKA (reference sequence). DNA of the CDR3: TGCAGTGCTATAGTACGACCGAACTACGAGCAGTACTTC. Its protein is CSAIVRPNYEQYF.